These 3 T cell receptor beta chains came from one sample sequenced in a study of a mutant IDH1 vaccine in newly diagnosed glioma. Sequenced by immunoSEQ multiplex PCR; TCRdb stores in-frame clones only, minus some. The sample lists fewer than 100,000 clones; about 90% were seen once. The time point here: baseline, week 1 (first vaccination visit). As to treatment: pre-vaccination baseline after standard-of-care therapy. Sequencing used PBMCs, obtained from a glioma patient treated with radiotherapy, temozolomide or both. Source of these receptors: a woman in her forties or fifties with glioma.

The V call is TRBV6-5, the J call TRBJ2-5, with 9 bases identical to TRBD1. CDR3 size: 15 residues. Germline CDR1 and CDR2: MNHEY and SVGAGI. The V gene end was trimmed by 6 bases and the J gene end by 5 bases; junction bases not matched to a gene: 10. Here the CDR3 DNA reads TGTGCCAGCAGATTGACAGGGGGGTTGAGTGAGACCCAGTACTTC. It codes for CASRLTGGLSETQYF.

The chain combines TRBV4-1 with TRBJ2-7; 14 bases fit TRBD2. Germline-derived CDR1 and CDR2 are MGHRA and YSYEKL. There are 14 residues in the CDR3. V lost 4 bases to trimming and J lost 6 bases; unmatched junction nucleotides: 2. CDR3 loop: CASSPGLAGVEQYF. CDR3 coding DNA: TGCGCCAGCAGCCCGGGACTAGCGGGAGTCGAGCAGTACTTC.

The chain links TRBV29-1 to TRBJ1-1, with D unclear. From germline, CDR1 is SQVTM and CDR2 ANQGSEA. This CDR3 is 11 amino acids long. V gave up 4 bases and J gave up 7 bases, with 10 bases separating them. CDR3 amino acids: CSVVLQIEAFF. The CDR3 DNA reads as TGCAGCGTTGTGTTACAGATTGAAGCTTTCTTT.